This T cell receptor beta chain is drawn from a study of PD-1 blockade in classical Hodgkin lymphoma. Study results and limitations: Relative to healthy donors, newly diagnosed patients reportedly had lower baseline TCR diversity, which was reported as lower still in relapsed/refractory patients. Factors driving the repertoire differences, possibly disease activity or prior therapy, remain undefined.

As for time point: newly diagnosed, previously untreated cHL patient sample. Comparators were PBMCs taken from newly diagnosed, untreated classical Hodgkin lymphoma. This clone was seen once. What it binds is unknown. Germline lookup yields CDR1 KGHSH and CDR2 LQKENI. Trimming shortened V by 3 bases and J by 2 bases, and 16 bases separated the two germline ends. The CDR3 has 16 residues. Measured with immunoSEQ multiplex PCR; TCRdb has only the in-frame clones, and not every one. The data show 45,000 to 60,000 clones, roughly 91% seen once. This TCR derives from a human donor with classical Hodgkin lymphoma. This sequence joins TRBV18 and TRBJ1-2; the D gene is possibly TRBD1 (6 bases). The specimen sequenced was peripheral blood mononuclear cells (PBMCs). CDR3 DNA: TGTGCCAGCTCACCCCTAACAGGGTTGGAGAACTATGGCTACACCTTC. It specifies CASSPLTGLENYGYTF.